This is a list of T cell receptor beta chains from one sample in a study of radiation and T cells in renal cell carcinoma. Profiled with immunoSEQ multiplex PCR; TCRdb holds only in-frame clones, not every one. The table records approximately 100,000 clones, roughly 90% of them present only once. Sequenced here: blood, sampled from a patient whose treatment included radiotherapy and nephrectomy. The origin of the receptors is a man aged 45-65 years with renal cell carcinoma. Each CDR3 is given with its conserved first and last residue. Each record gives: D gene, V gene, J gene, CDR3 length, clone size, CDR3 protein, CDR3 DNA. The D gene is left open where the match is weak. Size values are once, few and many counts, or a class for expanded clones, and some rows have none.

d_call: -
v_call: TRBV6-6
j_call: TRBJ2-4
cdr3_length: 14
clone_size: -
cdr3_aa: CASRVDRDKNIQYF
cdr3_nt: TGTGCCAGCAGGGTAGACAGAGACAAAAACATTCAGTACTTC

d_call: TRBD2
v_call: TRBV2
j_call: TRBJ2-3
cdr3_length: 16
clone_size: -
cdr3_aa: CASRTSGGANSDTQYF
cdr3_nt: TGTGCCAGCAGGACTAGCGGGGGGGCCAATTCAGATACGCAGTATTTT

d_call: -
v_call: TRBV7-6
j_call: TRBJ2-5
cdr3_length: 14
clone_size: -
cdr3_aa: CASSLQRIGETQYF
cdr3_nt: TGTGCCAGCAGCTTACAGCGGATCGGGGAGACCCAGTACTTC

d_call: TRBD1
v_call: TRBV5-4
j_call: TRBJ2-5
cdr3_length: 16
clone_size: -
cdr3_aa: CASSLEDRAGQETQYF
cdr3_nt: TGTGCCAGCAGCTTGGAGGACAGGGCAGGGCAAGAGACCCAGTACTTC

d_call: TRBD2
v_call: TRBV6-5
j_call: TRBJ2-1
cdr3_length: 15
clone_size: -
cdr3_aa: CASSYRLADTNEQFF
cdr3_nt: TGTGCCAGCAGTTATCGACTAGCGGACACCAATGAGCAGTTCTTC

d_call: -
v_call: TRBV6-5
j_call: TRBJ2-2
cdr3_length: 14
clone_size: -
cdr3_aa: CASKARRDTGELFF
cdr3_nt: TGTGCCAGCAAGGCCCGGCGTGACACCGGGGAGCTGTTTTTT

d_call: TRBD1
v_call: TRBV18
j_call: TRBJ1-3
cdr3_length: 17
clone_size: -
cdr3_aa: CASSPQLPRGLGNTIYF
cdr3_nt: TGTGCCAGCTCACCCCAACTCCCCAGGGGGCTTGGAAACACCATATATTTT

d_call: TRBD1
v_call: TRBV6-6
j_call: TRBJ1-2
cdr3_length: 12
clone_size: -
cdr3_aa: CASRTGNYGYTF
cdr3_nt: TGTGCCAGCAGGACAGGGAACTATGGCTACACCTTC

d_call: TRBD2
v_call: TRBV7-8
j_call: TRBJ2-7
cdr3_length: 13
clone_size: -
cdr3_aa: CASKGTTDYEQYF
cdr3_nt: TGTGCCAGCAAAGGGACTACAGACTACGAGCAGTACTTC

d_call: -
v_call: TRBV30
j_call: TRBJ2-7
cdr3_length: 15
clone_size: once
cdr3_aa: CAWSVNGRTFHEQYF
cdr3_nt: TGTGCCTGGAGTGTAAACGGTCGGACTTTCCACGAGCAGTACTTC

d_call: -
v_call: TRBV1
j_call: TRBJ2-2
cdr3_length: 12
clone_size: few
cdr3_aa: CTSSPRGGELFF
cdr3_nt: TGCACCAGCAGCCCACGTGGGGGGGAGCTGTTTTTT

d_call: -
v_call: TRBV13
j_call: TRBJ1-2
cdr3_length: 12
clone_size: few
cdr3_aa: CASSPGNYGYTF
cdr3_nt: TGTGCCAGCAGCCCCGGGAACTATGGCTACACCTTC

d_call: -
v_call: TRBV9
j_call: TRBJ1-1
cdr3_length: 15
clone_size: -
cdr3_aa: CASSVGGAQGVEAFF
cdr3_nt: TGTGCCAGCAGCGTAGGGGGGGCGCAAGGTGTTGAAGCTTTCTTT

d_call: -
v_call: TRBV10-3
j_call: TRBJ2-1
cdr3_length: 13
clone_size: -
cdr3_aa: CAISGRALNEQFF
cdr3_nt: TGTGCCATCAGTGGTAGGGCCTTGAATGAGCAGTTCTTC

d_call: -
v_call: TRBV7-9
j_call: TRBJ2-5
cdr3_length: 14
clone_size: -
cdr3_aa: CASSLSPRGETQYF
cdr3_nt: TGTGCCAGCAGCTTATCCCCCAGGGGAGAGACCCAGTACTTC

d_call: TRBD1
v_call: TRBV30
j_call: TRBJ2-7
cdr3_length: 14
clone_size: -
cdr3_aa: CAWSPGTGEFEQYF
cdr3_nt: TGTGCCTGGAGTCCCGGGACAGGGGAGTTCGAGCAGTACTTC

d_call: -
v_call: TRBV20-1
j_call: TRBJ2-5
cdr3_length: 11
clone_size: -
cdr3_aa: CSARIQETQYF
cdr3_nt: TGCAGCGCACGCATCCAAGAGACCCAGTACTTC

d_call: -
v_call: TRBV27
j_call: TRBJ1-4
cdr3_length: 15
clone_size: -
cdr3_aa: CASRRNDRGNEKLFF
cdr3_nt: TGTGCCAGCAGGCGTAACGACCGCGGGAATGAAAAACTGTTTTTT

d_call: TRBD1
v_call: TRBV6-5
j_call: TRBJ1-2
cdr3_length: 13
clone_size: -
cdr3_aa: CASSNGQGVGYTF
cdr3_nt: TGTGCCAGCAGTAACGGACAGGGCGTTGGCTACACCTTC

d_call: -
v_call: TRBV10-1
j_call: TRBJ2-3
cdr3_length: 17
clone_size: -
cdr3_aa: CASTTRGADPSTDTQYF
cdr3_nt: TGCGCCAGCACTACCCGGGGGGCCGACCCTAGCACAGATACGCAGTATTTT

d_call: -
v_call: TRBV7-2
j_call: TRBJ2-7
cdr3_length: 14
clone_size: -
cdr3_aa: CASSHIRGAYEQYF
cdr3_nt: TGTGCCAGCAGCCACATTAGGGGGGCCTACGAGCAGTACTTC

d_call: -
v_call: TRBV7-7
j_call: TRBJ1-1
cdr3_length: 10
clone_size: -
cdr3_aa: CAWKGAEAFF
cdr3_nt: TGTGCCTGGAAGGGGGCTGAAGCTTTCTTT

d_call: TRBD2
v_call: TRBV28
j_call: TRBJ2-7
cdr3_length: 14
clone_size: many
cdr3_aa: CASSSLAGTYEQYF
cdr3_nt: TGTGCCAGCAGTTCACTAGCGGGCACCTACGAGCAGTACTTC

d_call: -
v_call: TRBV2
j_call: TRBJ1-5
cdr3_length: 15
clone_size: -
cdr3_aa: CASSRSRDSNQPQHF
cdr3_nt: TGTGCCAGCTCGCGTTCCCGGGATAGCAATCAGCCCCAGCATTTT

d_call: -
v_call: TRBV9
j_call: TRBJ2-7
cdr3_length: 15
clone_size: -
cdr3_aa: CASSAGTVRRGEQYF
cdr3_nt: TGTGCCAGCAGCGCCGGGACAGTCCGTCGGGGGGAGCAGTACTTC

d_call: -
v_call: TRBV27
j_call: TRBJ2-7
cdr3_length: 15
clone_size: once
cdr3_aa: CASSLNPGGSYEQYF
cdr3_nt: TGTGCCAGCAGTTTAAACCCCGGGGGCAGCTACGAGCAGTACTTC

d_call: -
v_call: TRBV19
j_call: TRBJ1-5
cdr3_length: 14
clone_size: -
cdr3_aa: CASSPAGVWQPQHF
cdr3_nt: TGTGCCAGTAGTCCTGCAGGGGTTTGGCAGCCCCAGCATTTT

d_call: TRBD1
v_call: TRBV13
j_call: TRBJ2-3
cdr3_length: 15
clone_size: -
cdr3_aa: CASSLGTGYTDTQYF
cdr3_nt: TGTGCCAGCAGCCTAGGGACAGGCTACACAGATACGCAGTATTTT